One sample yielded the 31 T cell receptor beta chains listed below, sequenced in a study of early T cells in non-severe SARS-CoV-2 infection. One entry per CDR3 protein, called by TCRdb with MiXCR from the 5' RACE reads. The table records some 50,000 distinct CDR3 sequences, around 9.3% of them present only once. The sample consisted of whole blood. All receptors come from an adult who was a healthcare worker with PCR-confirmed SARS-CoV-2 infection or an uninfected control (not recorded which).

This clonotype was picked up many times. The rearrangement uses TRBV20-1 and TRBJ2-7, with 10 bases lining up with TRBD2. Germline V gives CDR1 DFQATT, CDR2 SNEGSKA (reference sequence). J gave up 6 bases and V 1 base, and 6 bases lay outside the gene matches. The CDR3 runs 14 residues. The CDR3 sequence: CSARATSGVGEQYF. For the CDR3, the DNA is TGCAGTGCTAGAGCTACTAGCGGGGTCGGCGAGCAGTACTTC.

This clonotype was seen repeatedly, ten times or more. The chain couples TRBV20-1 to TRBJ2-3, with a possible D match to TRBD1 (5 bases). Trimming removed 1 base at V and 5 bases at J, with 16 bases between. The germline V gene encodes CDR1 DFQATT and CDR2 SNEGSKA (reference sequence). The CDR3 runs to 15 residues. CDR3 nucleotides: TGCAGTGCTAGAGTAAGCACAGGCCTGGTAGATACGCAGTATTTT. Translated: CSARVSTGLVDTQYF.

Comment on this clonotype: Germline and junction disagree at one end, which may indicate a read error. J is TRBJ2-7 and V is TRBV2; D tentatively fits TRBD1 or TRBD2 (5 bases each). There are 13 residues in the CDR3. Germline V CDR1 and CDR2: SNHLY, FYNNEI. The CDR3 DNA is TGTGTCAGCATCGAGGGGCTCCACTACGAGCAGTACTTC. It is translated as CVSIEGLHYEQYF.

This clonotype has at least ten counts. V usage is TRBV7-8 and J usage is TRBJ1-5, with D possibly being TRBD1 (5 bases). From germline, CDR1 is SGHVS and CDR2 FQNEAQ. Deletions cut 5 bases from V and 0 bases from J, with 11 bases between. This CDR3 has 15 amino acids. The DNA of the CDR3 is TGTGCCAGCAGCCGCGGACATATTAGCAATCAGCCCCAGCATTTT. Its protein product is CASSRGHISNQPQHF.

The sample holds many counts of this clonotype. Written as DNA, the CDR3 is TGTGCCAGCAGTATGCAGGGAGCTGAAGCTTTCTTT. It codes for CASSMQGAEAFF. V gene TRBV6-2 or TRBV6-3 combines with J gene TRBJ1-1; D may be TRBD1 (5 bases). The CDR3 covers 12 residues. Trimming took off 5 bases at V and 6 bases at J, with 10 bases between the two ends. Germline CDR1 is MNHEY and CDR2 is SVGEGT.

As for this clonotype: A much bigger clone sits one base away, suggesting this may be a read error. The chain employs TRBV20-1 and TRBJ2-5; D is undetermined. CDR3 size: 12 residues. V lost 2 bases and J lost 3, with 7 bases in between. CDR1 and CDR2 from the germline V gene are DFQATT and SNEGSKA (reference sequence). This chain's CDR3 is CSARRAEETQYF. CDR3 sequence (DNA): TGCAGTGCTAGAAGGGCTGAAGAGACCCAGTACTTC.

This chain joins TRBV30 and TRBJ1-6, with D tentatively TRBD1 (5 bases). CDR1 and CDR2 from the germline V gene are GTSNPN and SVGIG (reference sequence). The CDR3 extends over 12 amino acids. V lost 4 bases to trimming and J lost 10 bases, with 11 bases between them. This CDR3 reads CAWKGAGSPLHF. In DNA form, the CDR3 reads TGTGCCTGGAAAGGGGCCGGCTCACCCCTCCACTTT.

The V call is TRBV4-1, the J call TRBJ1-5; D is uncertain. V lost 0 bases, J lost 5 bases, and 11 bases lay in between. The CDR3 length is 15 residues. Germline V gene lookup returns CDR1 MGHRA and CDR2 YSYEKL. CDR3: CASSQESTAYQPQHF. The DNA of the CDR3 is TGCGCCAGCAGCCAAGAGTCCACCGCTTATCAGCCCCAGCATTTT.

This clonotype was counted between two and nine times. V gene TRBV3-1 combines with J gene TRBJ1-1, with D unresolved. This CDR3 spans 11 amino acids. Trimming pared 5 bases from V and 4 bases from J, leaving 5 bases between. Germline V gene lookup returns CDR1 LGHDT and CDR2 YNNKEL (reference sequence). Written as DNA, the CDR3 is TGTGCCAGCAGCACGGTCACTGAAGCTTTCTTT. As protein: CASSTVTEAFF.

This clonotype was picked up many times. The chain joins TRBV9 to TRBJ2-2; perhaps TRBD1 as D (6 bases). Germline V gene data show CDR1 as SGDLS and CDR2 as YYNGEE. Trimming removed 2 bases at V and 5 bases at J, with 16 bases between. The CDR3 covers 16 residues. Written as DNA, the CDR3 is TGTGCCAGCAGCGTGTTGGGGGCGTCGTGGACCGGGGAGCTGTTTTTT. Protein: CASSVLGASWTGELFF.

Many counts were recorded for this clonotype. The V and J genes are TRBV18 and TRBJ1-5; D is unclear. V shed 0 bases and J shed 6 bases, with 3 bases lying between them. Germline V gene sequence: CDR1 KGHSH, CDR2 LQKENI. CDR3 length: 12 residues. This chain's CDR3 is CASSPPGQPQHF. CDR3 coding DNA: TGTGCCAGCTCACCACCGGGTCAGCCCCAGCATTTT.

There are many counts of this clonotype. This chain uses TRBV20-1 with TRBJ1-1; no clear D. V gave up 4 bases and J gave up 1 base, with 10 bases separating them. In germline, CDR1 is DFQATT, CDR2 SNEGSKA (reference sequence). This CDR3 contains 13 residues. CDR3 residues: CSATPGKNTEAFF. Here the CDR3 DNA reads TGCAGTGCTACCCCAGGCAAGAACACTGAAGCTTTCTTT.

V and J are TRBV27 and TRBJ2-1; D may be TRBD1 (6 bases). CDR3 length: 14 residues. Trimming cost V 4 bases and J 7 bases, with 14 bases left between them. Germline CDR1 reads MNHEY; CDR2 reads SMNVEV (reference sequence). CDR3 DNA sequence: TGTGCCAGCAGTTGGGGGACATCACCAAATGAGCAGTTCTTC. Translating gives CASSWGTSPNEQFF.

This clonotype has more than one count but fewer than ten. The rearrangement joins TRBV20-1 to TRBJ1-2; no firm D call. Germline V gives CDR1 DFQATT, CDR2 SNEGSKA (reference sequence). V shed 1 base and J shed 4 bases, with 10 bases lying between them. This CDR3 spans 13 amino acids. CDR3 coding DNA: TGCAGTGCTAGAGTGGAGGGATTCTATGGCTACACCTTC. This translates into CSARVEGFYGYTF.

CDR3 amino acids: CASSSSLAGRKEQFF. As DNA, the CDR3 is TGTGCCAGCAGCTCCTCACTAGCGGGGCGCAAGGAGCAGTTCTTC. The genes are TRBV7-2 and TRBJ2-1, with 10 bases aligning to TRBD2. The CDR3 runs to 15 residues. The germline gives CDR1 SGHTA, CDR2 FQGNSA. Losses at the gene ends were 4 bases for V and 10 bases for J; bases not matched to a gene: 10.

This clonotype was counted at least ten times. V is TRBV6-6 and J is TRBJ1-1; 7 bases map to TRBD1. J gave up 9 bases and V 4 bases, and 11 bases lay outside the gene matches. Germline V gene lookup returns CDR1 MNHNY and CDR2 SVGAGI (reference sequence). The CDR3 runs 14 residues. CDR3: CASSWETGNKKAFF. CDR3 DNA: TGTGCCAGCAGTTGGGAGACAGGGAATAAAAAAGCTTTCTTT.

The chain links TRBV7-2 to TRBJ2-4; D gene unclear. Germline CDR1 reads SGHTA; CDR2 reads FQGNSA. CDR3 length equals 14 residues. V was cut by 5 bases and J by 0 bases, with 8 bases left in between. The CDR3 nucleotides read TGTGCCAGCAGCACCTTTCTAGCCAAAAACATTCAGTACTTC. Its protein is CASSTFLAKNIQYF.

This clonotype was detected many times. The rearrangement uses TRBV12-3 or TRBV12-4 and TRBJ1-1, with D uncertain. Trimming pared 2 bases from V and 1 base from J, leaving 2 bases between. This CDR3 comprises 12 residues. CDR3 region: CASSLRNTEAFF. Here the CDR3 DNA reads TGTGCCAGCAGTTTAAGGAACACTGAAGCTTTCTTT.

The chain joins TRBV18 to TRBJ2-3, with D tentatively TRBD1 (6 bases). V was clipped by 0 bases and J by 5 bases, with 18 bases between them. Germline CDR1 reads KGHSH; CDR2 reads LQKENI. The CDR3 extends over 17 amino acids. The CDR3 here is CASSPPYGGAVGDTQYF. The CDR3 coding sequence is TGTGCCAGCTCACCACCGTATGGGGGCGCGGTAGGAGATACGCAGTATTTT.

This clonotype was counted a few times. The V gene is TRBV20-1, the J gene TRBJ1-5; D is unclear. There are 13 residues in the CDR3. Germline V CDR1 and CDR2: DFQATT, SNEGSKA (reference sequence). V was shortened by 3 bases and J by 3 bases, with 9 bases between the two germline ends. This chain's CDR3 is CSASYSDNQPQHF. CDR3 bases: TGCAGTGCTAGTTACAGCGACAATCAGCCCCAGCATTTT.

This clonotype was detected many times. The rearrangement joins TRBV2 to TRBJ1-5, with D perhaps TRBD1 (6 bases). The CDR3 is 15 amino acids. CDR1 is SNHLY and CDR2 is FYNNEI in the germline V gene. V lost 4 bases, J lost 6 bases, and 16 bases lay in between. The CDR3 DNA is TGTGCCAGCAGTGGCGGGGGGCTAAAAGGTCAGCCCCAGCATTTT. It translates to CASSGGGLKGQPQHF.

This clonotype was counted between two and nine times. The chain is built from TRBV7-2 and TRBJ2-1, with 7 bases aligning to TRBD1. Per germline, CDR1 SGHTA and CDR2 FQGNSA. This CDR3 has 14 amino acids. Trimming removed 5 bases from V and 6 bases from J; junction bases left unmatched: 7. CDR3 protein: CASSERQGPNEQFF. The CDR3 nucleotides are TGTGCCAGCAGCGAAAGACAGGGTCCCAATGAGCAGTTCTTC. The full variable domain, in which reference TRBV7-2 and TRBJ2-1 provide the parts outside the CDR3, is GAGVSQSPSNKVTEKGKDVELRCDPISGHTALYWYRQSLGQGLEFLIYFQGNSAPDKSGLPSDRFSAERTGGSVSTLTIQRTQQEDSAVYLCASSERQGPNEQFFGPGTRLTVL.

V is TRBV11-2 and J is TRBJ2-3; TRBD1 agrees at 7 bases. The trim removed 1 base at V and 0 bases at J, leaving 4 bases unmatched. Germline CDR1 and CDR2: SGHAT and FQNNGV. The CDR3 length is 16 residues. The CDR3 is CASSLATGSSTDTQYF. The CDR3 DNA is TGTGCCAGCAGCTTAGCGACAGGGTCTAGCACAGATACGCAGTATTTT.

This clonotype was counted at least ten times. This rearrangement joins TRBV7-9 to TRBJ1-2; the D is unclear. The CDR3 is 12 residues long. Per the germline V gene, CDR1 is SEHNR and CDR2 is FQNEAQ (reference sequence). Deletions cut 6 bases from V and 1 base from J, with 6 bases between. The CDR3 spells CASRPLNYGYTF. The CDR3 DNA sequence: TGTGCCAGCAGACCTCTTAACTATGGCTACACCTTC.

V is TRBV5-1 and J is TRBJ2-2; no definite D call. The V end was cut by 4 bases, the J end by 0 bases, with 7 bases between. The CDR3 covers 14 residues. Germline assignment: CDR1 SGHRS and CDR2 YFSETQ. The CDR3 sequence: CASSPVSNTGELFF. Here the CDR3 DNA reads TGCGCCAGCAGCCCAGTATCGAACACCGGGGAGCTGTTTTTT.

The chain links TRBV7-2 to TRBJ1-6, with unresolved D. Germline CDR1 is SGHTA and CDR2 is FQGNSA. There are 14 residues in the CDR3. V dropped 5 bases and J dropped 2 bases, with 7 bases sitting between them. This CDR3 is CASSRDAYNSPLHF. CDR3 DNA: TGTGCCAGCAGCAGGGATGCCTATAATTCACCCCTCCACTTT.

This clonotype was detected many times. The chain carries TRBV15 and TRBJ2-1; no definite D call. There are 12 residues in the CDR3. The V and J ends lost 3 bases and 5 bases respectively, with 5 bases between them. CDR1 is LNHNV, CDR2 YYDKDF, per germline (reference sequence). The CDR3 sequence is CATSRENNEQFF. CDR3 nucleotides: TGTGCCACCAGCAGGGAAAACAATGAGCAGTTCTTC.

CDR3 in DNA: TGCGCCAGCAGCTCGGACGGTCTGGACACTGAAGCTTTCTTT. The encoded protein is CASSSDGLDTEAFF. This chain connects TRBV5-1 to TRBJ1-1; unclear D gene. V lost 3 bases and J 3 bases, leaving 12 bases between the germline ends. The CDR3 runs to 14 residues. CDR1 is SGHRS, CDR2 YFSETQ, per germline. Full variable domain (outside the CDR3, taken from reference TRBV5-1 and TRBJ1-1): KAGVTQTPRYLIKTRGQQVTLSCSPISGHRSVSWYQQTPGQGLQFLFEYFSETQRNKGNFPGRFSGRQFSNSRSEMNVSTLELGDSALYLCASSSDGLDTEAFFGQGTRLTVV.

This clonotype has at least ten counts. The rearrangement joins TRBV5-1 to TRBJ1-2; D gene uncertain. The V gene's germline CDR1 is SGHRS and CDR2 YFSETQ. Trimming left V 1 base short and J 0 bases short, with 7 bases between. The CDR3 covers 14 residues. The chain's CDR3 is CASSLLDSNYGYTF. The CDR3, as DNA: TGCGCCAGCAGCTTGTTGGATTCTAACTATGGCTACACCTTC.

This clonotype was detected ten times or more. V and J are TRBV19 and TRBJ2-7, with TRBD1 as a possible D gene (6 bases). Between the trimmed V and J ends, which lost 4 bases and 6 bases, there was a span of 13 bases. Per the germline V gene, CDR1 is LNHDA and CDR2 is SQIVND (reference sequence). The CDR3 is 13 amino acids. CDR3 sequence reads: CASSTGQLLEQYF. The CDR3, as DNA: TGTGCCAGTAGTACCGGACAGCTACTCGAGCAGTACTTC.

Ten or more counts support this clonotype. The rearrangement joins TRBV2 to TRBJ2-1; TRBD2 matches at 10 bases. V was clipped by 5 bases and J by 8 bases; unmatched bases: 6. The CDR3 is made up of 14 amino acids. Per the germline V gene, CDR1 is SNHLY and CDR2 is FYNNEI. For the CDR3, the DNA is TGTGCCAGCAGTAGCAGCGGGGGGGCTGATGAGCAGTTCTTC. It encodes CASSSSGGADEQFF.